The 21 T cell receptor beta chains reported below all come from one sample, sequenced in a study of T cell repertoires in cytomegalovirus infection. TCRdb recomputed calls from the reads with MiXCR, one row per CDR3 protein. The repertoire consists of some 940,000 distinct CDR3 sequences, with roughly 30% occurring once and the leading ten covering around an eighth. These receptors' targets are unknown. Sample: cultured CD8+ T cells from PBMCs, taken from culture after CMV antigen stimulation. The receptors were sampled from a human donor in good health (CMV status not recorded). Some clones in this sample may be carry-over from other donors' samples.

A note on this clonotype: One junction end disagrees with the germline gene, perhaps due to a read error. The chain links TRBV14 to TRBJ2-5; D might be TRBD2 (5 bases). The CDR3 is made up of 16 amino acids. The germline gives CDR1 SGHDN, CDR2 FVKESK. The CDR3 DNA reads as TGTGTCAGCAGCCAAGATTGGAGCGGTCCCGAAGAGACCCAGTACTTC. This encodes CVSSQDWSGPEETQYF.

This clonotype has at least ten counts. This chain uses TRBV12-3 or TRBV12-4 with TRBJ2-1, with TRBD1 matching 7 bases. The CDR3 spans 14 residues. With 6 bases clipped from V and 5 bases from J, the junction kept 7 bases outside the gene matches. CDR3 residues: CASSRQGGDNEQFF. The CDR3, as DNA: TGTGCCAGCAGCCGACAGGGTGGGGACAATGAGCAGTTCTTC.

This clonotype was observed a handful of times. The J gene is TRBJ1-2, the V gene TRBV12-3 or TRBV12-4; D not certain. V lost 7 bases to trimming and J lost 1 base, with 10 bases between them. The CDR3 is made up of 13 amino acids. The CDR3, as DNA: TGTGCCAGCAACCTGGGAAGTAACTATGGCTACACCTTC. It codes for CASNLGSNYGYTF.

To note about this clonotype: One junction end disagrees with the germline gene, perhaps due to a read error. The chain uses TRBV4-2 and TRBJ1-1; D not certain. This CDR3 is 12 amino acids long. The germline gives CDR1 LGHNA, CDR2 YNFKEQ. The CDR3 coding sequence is TGTGCCAGCAGCCAAGATTTAGCAGAAGCTCTCTTT. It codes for CASSQDLAEALF.

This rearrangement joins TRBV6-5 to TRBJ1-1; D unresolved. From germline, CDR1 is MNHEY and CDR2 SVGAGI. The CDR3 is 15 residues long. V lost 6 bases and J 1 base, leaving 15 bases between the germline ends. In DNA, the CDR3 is TGTGCCAGCAGCGAACGGGCCTGGGAGAACACTGAAGCTTTCTTT. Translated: CASSERAWENTEAFF.

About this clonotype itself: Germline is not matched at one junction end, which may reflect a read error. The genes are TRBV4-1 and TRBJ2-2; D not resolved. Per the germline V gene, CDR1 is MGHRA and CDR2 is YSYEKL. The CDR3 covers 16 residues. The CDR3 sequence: CASSQCAVCLAGELFF. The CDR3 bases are TGTGCCAGCAGCCAGTGTGCCGTCTGCCTCGCCGGGGAGCTGTTTTTT.

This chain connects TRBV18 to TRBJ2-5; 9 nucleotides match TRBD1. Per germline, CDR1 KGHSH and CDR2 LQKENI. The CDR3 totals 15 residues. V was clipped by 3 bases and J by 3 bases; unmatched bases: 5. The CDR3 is CASSPLRTGEETQYF. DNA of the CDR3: TGTGCCAGCTCACCGCTCCGGACAGGGGAAGAGACCCAGTACTTC.

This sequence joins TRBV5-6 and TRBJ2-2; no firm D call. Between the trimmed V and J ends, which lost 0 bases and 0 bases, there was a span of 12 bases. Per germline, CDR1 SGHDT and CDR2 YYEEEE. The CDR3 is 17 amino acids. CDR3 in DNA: TGTGCCAGCAGCTTGGACGGGCCTTACACGAACACCGGGGAGCTGTTTTTT. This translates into CASSLDGPYTNTGELFF.

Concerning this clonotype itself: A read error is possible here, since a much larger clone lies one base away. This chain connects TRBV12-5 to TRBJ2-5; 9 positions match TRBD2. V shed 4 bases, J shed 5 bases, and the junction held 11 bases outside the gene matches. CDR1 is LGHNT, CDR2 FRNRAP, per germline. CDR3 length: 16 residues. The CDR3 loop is CASGYSFAGGYETQYF. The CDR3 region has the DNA TGTGCTAGTGGTTACTCCTTCGCGGGGGGGTACGAGACCCAGTACTTC.

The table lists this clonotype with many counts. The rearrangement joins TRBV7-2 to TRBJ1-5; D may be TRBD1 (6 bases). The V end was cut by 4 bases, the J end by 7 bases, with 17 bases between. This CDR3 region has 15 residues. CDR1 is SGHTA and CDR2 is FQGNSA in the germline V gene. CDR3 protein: CASSSYRGPGQPQHF. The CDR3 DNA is TGTGCCAGCAGCTCATACCGGGGGCCTGGGCAGCCCCAGCATTTT.

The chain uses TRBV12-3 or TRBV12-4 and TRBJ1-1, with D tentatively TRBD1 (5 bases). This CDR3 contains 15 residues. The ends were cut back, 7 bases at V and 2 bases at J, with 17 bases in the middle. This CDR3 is CASTQIWRGNTEAFF. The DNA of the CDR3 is TGTGCCAGCACCCAGATTTGGAGGGGAAACACTGAAGCTTTCTTT.

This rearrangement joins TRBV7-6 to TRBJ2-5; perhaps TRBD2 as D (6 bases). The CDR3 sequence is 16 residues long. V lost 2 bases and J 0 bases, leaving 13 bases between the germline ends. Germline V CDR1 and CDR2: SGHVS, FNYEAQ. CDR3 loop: CASSLNGGRDQETQYF. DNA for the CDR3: TGTGCCAGCAGCTTAAACGGGGGAAGAGACCAAGAGACCCAGTACTTC.

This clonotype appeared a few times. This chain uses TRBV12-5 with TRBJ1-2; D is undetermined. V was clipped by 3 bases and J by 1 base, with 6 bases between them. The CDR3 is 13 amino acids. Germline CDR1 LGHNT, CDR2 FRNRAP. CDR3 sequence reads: CASGFRNNYGYTF. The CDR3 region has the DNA TGTGCTAGTGGTTTCCGAAATAACTATGGCTACACCTTC.

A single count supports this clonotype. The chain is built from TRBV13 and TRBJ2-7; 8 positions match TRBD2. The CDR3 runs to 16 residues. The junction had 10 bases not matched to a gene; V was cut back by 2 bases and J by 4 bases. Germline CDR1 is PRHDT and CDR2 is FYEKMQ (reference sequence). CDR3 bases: TGTGCCAGCAGCTTAAAGGGTGCGGGGGGATCATACGAGCAGTACTTC. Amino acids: CASSLKGAGGSYEQYF.

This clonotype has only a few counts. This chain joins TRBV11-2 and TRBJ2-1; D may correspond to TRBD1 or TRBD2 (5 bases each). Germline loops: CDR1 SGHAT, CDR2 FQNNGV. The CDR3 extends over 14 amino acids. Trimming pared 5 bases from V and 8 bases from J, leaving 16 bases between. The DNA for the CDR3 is TGTGCCAGCAGCAATCGGGGCCCAGCCGATGAGCAGTTCTTC. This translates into CASSNRGPADEQFF.

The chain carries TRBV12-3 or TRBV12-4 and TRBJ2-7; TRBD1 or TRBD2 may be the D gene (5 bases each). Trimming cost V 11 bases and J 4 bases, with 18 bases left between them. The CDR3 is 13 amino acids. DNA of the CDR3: TGTGCCTCAAGGGGACCCTTAGGTTACGAGCAGTACTTC. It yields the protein CASRGPLGYEQYF.

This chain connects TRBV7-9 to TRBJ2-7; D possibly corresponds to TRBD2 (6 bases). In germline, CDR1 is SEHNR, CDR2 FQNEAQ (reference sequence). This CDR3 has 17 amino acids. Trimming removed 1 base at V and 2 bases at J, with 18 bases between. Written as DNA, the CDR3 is TGTGCCAGCAGCTTAGTTTCCGAAGGGAGGTTTCCCTACGAGCAGTACTTC. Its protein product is CASSLVSEGRFPYEQYF.

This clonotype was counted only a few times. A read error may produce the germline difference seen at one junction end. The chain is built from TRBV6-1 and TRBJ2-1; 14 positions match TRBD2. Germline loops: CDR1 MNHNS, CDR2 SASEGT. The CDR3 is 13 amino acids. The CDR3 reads CASSPTSGGAMDF. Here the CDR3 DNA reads TGTGCCAGCAGTCCGACTAGCGGGGGGGCCATGGATTTC.

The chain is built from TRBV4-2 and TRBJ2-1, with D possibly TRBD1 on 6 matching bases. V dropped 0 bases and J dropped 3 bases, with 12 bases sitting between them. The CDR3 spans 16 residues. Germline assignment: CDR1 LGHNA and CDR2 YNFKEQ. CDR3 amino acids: CASSQDQWGRYNEQFF. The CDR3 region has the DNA TGTGCCAGCAGCCAAGATCAGTGGGGGCGCTACAATGAGCAGTTCTTC.

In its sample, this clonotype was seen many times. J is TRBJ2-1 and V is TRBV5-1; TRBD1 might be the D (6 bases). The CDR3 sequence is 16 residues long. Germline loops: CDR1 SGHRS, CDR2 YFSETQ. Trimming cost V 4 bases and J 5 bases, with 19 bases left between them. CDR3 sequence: CASSPSGVLGNNEQFF. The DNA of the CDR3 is TGCGCCAGCAGCCCGTCAGGGGTTTTGGGAAACAATGAGCAGTTCTTC.

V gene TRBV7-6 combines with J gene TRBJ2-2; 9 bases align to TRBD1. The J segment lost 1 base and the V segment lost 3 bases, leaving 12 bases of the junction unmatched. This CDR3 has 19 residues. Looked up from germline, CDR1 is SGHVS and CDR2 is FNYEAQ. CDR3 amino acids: CASSFYRDRADMNTGELFF. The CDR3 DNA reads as TGTGCCAGCAGCTTTTACCGGGACAGGGCAGATATGAACACCGGGGAGCTGTTTTTT.